Sequencing of this T cell receptor (beta chain) was carried out in a study of shared clonotypes between healthy human individuals (dated by TCRdb to 2019 to 2021). In the study overall: The cohort comprised a couple of women and a few men aged 18 to 49 years. Blood TCR repertoires of roughly five healthy adults were deeply sequenced to estimate repertoire size and the extent of clonotype sharing between individuals. Different laboratories and diverse techniques were used to prepare libraries and sequence TCR repertoires, to increase sequencing depth and limit assay-specific biases. Per donor, leukapheresis produced somewhere between about 0.9 and 9 billion PBMCs.

The CDR3 holds 14 amino acids from the cysteine to the phenylalanine. The kept DNA is CDR3 alone, 42 bases in frame from the first base. The germline V gene yields SGHNT for CDR1 and YENEEA for CDR2. Healthy HIV-negative adults with no recently reported acute infections or vaccinations were included as donors. Only Caucasian adults living in Nashville, Tennessee, USA were represented among the donors. In the unsorted samples, around 81 million PBMCs were counted, and genomic DNA was extracted using the QIAamp DNA Blood Mini kit. After blood collection by leukapheresis, PBMCs were isolated using Ficoll-Histopaque density gradient centrifugation and then cryopreserved in the vapor phase of liquid nitrogen. Using the deep immunoSEQ assay, TCR CDR3 regions were amplified from genomic DNA by multiplex PCR. Genomic DNA extracted from each cell subset was distributed evenly over all wells of several immunoSEQ 96-well plates, and each plate served as one replicate. Each replicate PCR for unsorted PBMC received around 330 ng genomic DNA, equal to about 30,000 T cell genomes. Ten immunoSEQ deep assay plates were used to sequence unsorted PBMC genomic DNA. Purified libraries were quantified with a Qubit 3.0 fluorometer, sized on a Bioanalyzer 2100, and re-quantified with the KAPA Library Quantification kit. Every immunoSEQ 96-well plate was sequenced on a separate single-read 150-cycle Illumina NextSeq 550 flow cell. On the authors' methods: Because the immunoSEQ output held only junctional sequences and lacked quality scores, the filtering could not match the filtering applied to full-length reads. To assign V/J genes and CDR3, sequences were annotated against IMGT germline references using PyIR, a Python wrapper for IgBLAST v1.9. Reads were removed for weak V/J assignments (E-value above 1e-6), missing CDR3, stop codons, out-of-frame junctions, or ambiguous translated residues. V3J clonotypes were defined as sequences sharing an identical inferred V gene, J gene, and CDR3 amino acid sequence. The percentage overlap between two repertoires was calculated by dividing the number of shared unique clonotypes by the size of the smaller repertoire. Richness of each repertoire was evaluated using RTK rarefaction, the Chao1 estimator, and Recon v2.1 estimates of unobserved clonotypes. TCRdb took this table from immuneACCESS and kept in-frame rearrangements with V and J called. Such tables lack part of the clones; where checked against another copy, unresolved V genes explain under half of the gap, and the rest is unexplained. That table is the source of V, J and clone size, and D and trimming were worked out from the DNA. Within this sample are approximately 470,000 clones, with over 75% of them counted one time only. In total, the top ten clones hold about 13% of the sample.

Worth noting for this clone: The specificity of this receptor is unknown. This likely came from a read error, as a far larger clone is one base away. The sample holds other DNA sequences that translate to the same CDR3.

The paper as a whole reports these results and caveats: Pairwise subsampling indicated that sequencing depth was expected to affect the degree of clonotype sharing among donors. Because the study included a small number of donors, the genetic and exposure-history diversity represented was limited. Sampling was restricted to blood, and TCR repertoires in tissues likely differ from the TCR repertoires found in blood.

This chain is built from TRBV11-3 and TRBJ2-3; 9 middle bases align to TRBD2. The sample comprised PBMCs. This clonotype was obtained from a woman aged 40 to 50 in good health. Some clones in this sample may be carry-over from other donors' samples. The base sequence is TGTGCCAGCAGTAGCGGGAGAGGTACAGATACGCAGTATTTC. Its protein product is CASSSGRGTDTQYF.